This TCR beta chain was captured in a study of blood T cell repertoires in COVID-19. Sequencing used immunoSEQ multiplex PCR; TCRdb keeps in-frame clones, though not all of them. This sample carries fewer than 45,000 clones, about 80% of them seen once, and the ten largest clones take 11% to 15%. Trimming took off 6 bases at V and 3 bases at J, with 11 bases between the two ends. Germline V CDR1 and CDR2: MNHEY, SVGAGI. The CDR3 sequence is 13 residues long. The TCR originated in a human donor in a cohort sampled during active COVID-19. What was sequenced was peripheral blood. The chain joins TRBV6-5 to TRBJ1-1; D unclear. The CDR3 loop is CASRRSVDTEAFF. CDR3 DNA: TGTGCCAGCAGACGGAGTGTTGACACTGAAGCTTTCTTT.